This TCR beta chain was profiled in a study of long-term antiretroviral therapy in people with HIV. Findings and limits, study-wide: Information on adherence, resistance and therapy changes was unavailable. Drawn between about 2004 and 2017, the blood was possibly obtained under older ART regimens.

This clone was detected once. Its antigen is as yet unknown. An immunoSEQ assay, version v3.0, was performed at survey level. Clones were sequenced by immunoSEQ multiplex PCR, and TCRdb holds only the in-frame ones, with some missing. The table shows 35,000 or so clones, with 85% to 95% occurring only once. Germline CDR1 LGHNA, CDR2 YSLEER. V was shortened by 3 bases and J by 0 bases, with 12 bases between the two germline ends. The CDR3 has 16 residues. This clonotype was obtained from a woman aged 45-65 years with HIV. This material consisted of unsorted PBMCs, taken 4.1 years after starting antiretroviral therapy. The chain couples TRBV4-3 to TRBJ2-1; D is undetermined. CDR3 in DNA: TGCGCCAGCAGCCAGGGCGACGGCAGCTCCTACAATGAGCAGTTCTTC. Protein: CASSQGDGSSYNEQFF.